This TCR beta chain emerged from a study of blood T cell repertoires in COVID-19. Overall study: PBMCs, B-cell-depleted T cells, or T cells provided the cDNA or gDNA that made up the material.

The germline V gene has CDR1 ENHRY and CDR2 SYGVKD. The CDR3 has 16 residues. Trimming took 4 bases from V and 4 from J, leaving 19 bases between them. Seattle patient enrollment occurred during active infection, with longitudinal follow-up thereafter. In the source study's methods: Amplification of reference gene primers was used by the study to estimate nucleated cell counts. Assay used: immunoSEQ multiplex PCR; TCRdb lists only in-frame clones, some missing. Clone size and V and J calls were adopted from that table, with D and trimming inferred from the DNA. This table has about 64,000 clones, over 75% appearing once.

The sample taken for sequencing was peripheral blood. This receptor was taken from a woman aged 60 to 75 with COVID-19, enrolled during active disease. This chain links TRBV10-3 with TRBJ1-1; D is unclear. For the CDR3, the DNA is TGTGCCATCAGTGGATACCCCGGAGGTGGGAGCACTGAAGCTTTCTTT. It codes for CAISGYPGGGSTEAFF.